Presented here are 32 T cell receptor beta chains from one specimen sequenced in a study of OX40 agonist ivuxolimab in advanced cancers. Profiling relied on immunoSEQ multiplex PCR, and the TCRdb table lists in-frame clones only, not all of them. The sample shows 45,000 to 65,000 clones, about 85% of them seen only once. The sample in question was CD4+ or CD8+ T cells sorted from blood, obtained in a trial of the OX40 agonist ivuxolimab. These TCRs come from an adult with an advanced solid tumor such as melanoma, head and neck, liver or kidney cancer.

The chain links TRBV6-5 to TRBJ2-1, with D uncertain. The CDR3 spans 12 residues. Germline assignment: CDR1 MNHEY and CDR2 SVGAGI. The CDR3 DNA reads as TGTGGAGCTACGTCTCTTTACAATGAGCAGTTCTTC. Amino acids: CGATSLYNEQFF.

This chain joins TRBV11-2 and TRBJ1-5; D call uncertain. The CDR3 extends over 15 amino acids. The V gene lost 2 bases and the J gene lost 2 bases, with 10 bases spanning the gap. Germline V gene lookup returns CDR1 SGHAT and CDR2 FQNNGV. The CDR3 coding sequence is TGTGCCAGCAGCTTAACCGGAGAGCGCAATCAGCCCCAGCATTTT. It encodes CASSLTGERNQPQHF.

This clone was detected only once. The CDR3 nucleotides are TGTGCCAGCAGCCAAGATTGGCAACTAGCGGGGGAGACCCAGTACTTC. This translates into CASSQDWQLAGETQYF. V and J are TRBV4-2 and TRBJ2-5; TRBD2 matches at 10 bases. Germline trimming cut 0 bases from V and 5 bases from J; bases unmatched to any gene: 6. The CDR3 consists of 16 residues. The germline gives CDR1 LGHNA, CDR2 YNFKEQ.

The rearrangement joins TRBV7-2 to TRBJ1-6; D gene uncertain. Germline V gene sequence: CDR1 SGHTA, CDR2 FQGNSA. The V and J ends lost 8 bases and 12 bases respectively, with 20 bases between them. CDR3 size: 14 residues. The CDR3 sequence is CASAMETASRPLHF. CDR3 in DNA: TGTGCCAGCGCCATGGAGACCGCTAGTAGACCCCTCCACTTT.

The J gene is TRBJ1-5, the V gene TRBV15; D gene ambiguous. Germline loops: CDR1 LNHNV, CDR2 YYDKDF (reference sequence). There are 14 residues in the CDR3. V was cut by 5 bases and J by 4 bases, with 12 bases left in between. The CDR3 region has the DNA TGTGCCACCAGCCTCAGTGGTTTAAATCAGCCCCAGCATTTT. Translation: CATSLSGLNQPQHF.

This sequence joins TRBV5-1 and TRBJ2-7, with TRBD1 as a possible D gene (6 bases). There are 13 residues in the CDR3. The germline V gene encodes CDR1 SGHRS and CDR2 YFSETQ. Trimming removed 8 bases at V and 4 bases at J, with 16 bases between. The CDR3 DNA follows: TGCGCCAGTGGGACGAACAGGGATTACGAGCAGTACTTC. Encoded protein: CASGTNRDYEQYF. The full variable domain, rest sourced from reference TRBV5-1 and TRBJ2-7, is KAGVTQTPRYLIKTRGQQVTLSCSPISGHRSVSWYQQTPGQGLQFLFEYFSETQRNKGNFPGRFSGRQFSNSRSEMNVSTLELGDSALYLCASGTNRDYEQYFGPGTRLTVT.

A word on this clone: The germline gene is not matched at one end of the junction; a read error may be the cause. The chain joins TRBV7-7 to TRBJ2-7, with D possibly being TRBD1 (6 bases). The CDR3 has 13 amino acids. CDR1 and CDR2 from the germline V gene are SSHAT and FNYEAQ (reference sequence). CDR3 DNA sequence: TGTGCTAGCAGCTTAGTAGGGGGAAGCGAGCAGTACTTC. This gives the protein CASSLVGGSEQYF.

A few counts support this clone. The rearrangement joins TRBV25-1 to TRBJ2-2; the D gene is possibly TRBD1 (5 bases). V was cut by 3 bases and J by 3 bases, with 5 bases left in between. The CDR3 length is 13 residues. From germline, CDR1 is MGHDK and CDR2 SYGVNS. The CDR3 DNA is TGTGCCAGCAGTGACAGGGACACCGGGGAGCTGTTTTTT. Protein sequence: CASSDRDTGELFF.

The chain employs TRBV4-1 and TRBJ2-7; perhaps TRBD1 as D (6 bases). CDR3 length equals 13 residues. Germline V gives CDR1 MGHRA, CDR2 YSYEKL. Trimming stripped 3 bases from V and 4 bases from J, with 10 bases between. The CDR3 DNA is TGCGCCAGCAGCCATCACAGGGATTACGAGCAGTACTTC. This encodes CASSHHRDYEQYF.

V gene TRBV6-5 combines with J gene TRBJ1-1; the D gene is possibly TRBD1 (6 bases). Trimming removed 0 bases at V and 1 base at J, with 12 bases between. In germline, CDR1 is MNHEY, CDR2 SVGAGI. This CDR3 region has 16 residues. Here the CDR3 reads CASSYSGGRWNTEAFF. The CDR3, as DNA: TGTGCCAGCAGTTACTCCGGGGGGCGGTGGAACACTGAAGCTTTCTTT.

Note on this clone: Mismatch with germline at one junction end may stem from a read error. The chain recombines TRBV6-5 with TRBJ2-6, with D tentatively TRBD1 or TRBD2 (5 bases each). In germline, CDR1 is MNHEY, CDR2 SVGAGI. There are 16 residues in the CDR3. The CDR3 DNA sequence: TGTGCCGGCAGTTTCGGGACGCCAGCTGGGGCCAACGTCCTGACTTTC. This sequence encodes CAGSFGTPAGANVLTF.

J is TRBJ1-1 and V is TRBV6-1; D remains ambiguous. The CDR3 sequence is 13 residues long. V was trimmed by 1 base and J by 1 base, leaving 4 bases between them. CDR1 and CDR2 (germline): MNHNS, SASEGT. CDR3 region: CASSEDGNTEAFF. The DNA of the CDR3 is TGTGCCAGCAGTGAAGACGGGAACACTGAAGCTTTCTTT.

The CDR3 reads CASTKDSTRGEQYF. In DNA form, the CDR3 reads TGTGCCAGCACCAAGGACAGCACGCGGGGCGAGCAGTACTTC. The chain joins TRBV6-6 to TRBJ2-7; D could derive from TRBD1 or TRBD2 (6 bases each). V lost 7 bases, J lost 6 bases, and 19 bases lay in between. This CDR3 region has 14 residues. The germline CDR1 and CDR2 sequences are MNHNY and SVGAGI (reference sequence).

The chain joins TRBV5-1 to TRBJ2-7, with 9 nucleotides matching TRBD2. Germline values: CDR1 SGHRS, CDR2 YFSETQ. The CDR3 has 15 amino acids. V lost 0 bases to trimming and J lost 2 bases; unmatched junction nucleotides: 3. The DNA for the CDR3 is TGCGCCAGCAGCTTGGGGCGCGGGGGGGCCTACGAGCAGTACTTC. Residues: CASSLGRGGAYEQYF.

The chain has TRBV14 and TRBJ2-2, with a weak D call TRBD2 (7 bases). CDR3 length: 14 residues. V lost 4 bases and J lost 6, with 12 bases in between. Germline loops: CDR1 SGHDN, CDR2 FVKESK. The CDR3 DNA reads as TGTGCCAGCAGCCCCTTCGGGGGGCCCGGGGAGCTGTTTTTT. Its protein product is CASSPFGGPGELFF.

V and J are TRBV7-9 and TRBJ1-2; no reliable D call. The V gene's germline CDR1 is SEHNR and CDR2 FQNEAQ (reference sequence). Trimming shortened V by 5 bases and J by 8 bases, and 15 bases separated the two germline ends. This CDR3 has 13 residues. CDR3 DNA sequence: TGTGCCAGCAGCCCTACCCCGAGTTGGGGCTACACCTTC. Residues: CASSPTPSWGYTF.

This clone was seen just once. A junction end diverges from the germline sequence, so it may reflect a read error. The V call is TRBV7-7, the J call TRBJ2-3, with D uncertain. The germline V gene has CDR1 SSHAT and CDR2 FNYEAQ (reference sequence). CDR3 length equals 13 residues. In nucleotides, the CDR3 is TGCGCCATACTGCTGGAAGGTACCGGTACGCAGTATTTT. Its translation: CAILLEGTGTQYF.

The gene calls are TRBV5-6 and TRBJ1-2; perhaps TRBD1 as D (5 bases). The CDR3 loop spans 14 amino acids. CDR1 is SGHDT, CDR2 YYEEEE, per germline. Trimming stripped 4 bases from V and 4 bases from J, with 14 bases between. The CDR3 sequence: CASSPAGAFYGYTF. The CDR3 DNA sequence: TGTGCCAGCAGCCCGGCCGGGGCTTTCTATGGCTACACCTTC.

The chain is built from TRBV29-1 and TRBJ2-1; perhaps TRBD1 as D (6 bases). The CDR3 loop spans 11 amino acids. Germline lookup yields CDR1 SQVTM and CDR2 ANQGSEA. V was trimmed by 8 bases and J by 9 bases, leaving 14 bases between them. Here the CDR3 reads CSSGQPGEQFF. DNA for the CDR3: TGCAGCTCAGGACAGCCGGGTGAGCAGTTCTTC.

In this sample, this clone turned up a few times. The genes are TRBV6-4 and TRBJ1-1; no firm D call. V was clipped by 6 bases and J by 2 bases, with 4 bases between them. Germline CDR1 is MRHNA and CDR2 is SNTAGT. The CDR3 contains 11 residues. The CDR3 DNA reads TGTGCCAGCAGGGCCAACACTGAAGCTTTCTTT. It codes for CASRANTEAFF.

V is TRBV4-3 and J is TRBJ2-7; D is possibly TRBD1 or TRBD2 (5 bases each). CDR1 and CDR2 from the germline V gene are LGHNA and YSLEER. This CDR3 contains 16 residues. The V gene lost 0 bases and the J gene lost 5 bases, with 17 bases spanning the gap. In DNA, the CDR3 is TGCGCCAGCAGCCAAGACTTGGGGGAAAGGAAGAACGAGCAGTACTTC. Amino acids: CASSQDLGERKNEQYF.

The chain has TRBV4-1 and TRBJ2-1; the D is unclear. Trimming removed 1 base at V and 7 bases at J, with 11 bases between. Germline loops: CDR1 MGHRA, CDR2 YSYEKL. The CDR3 totals 14 residues. In DNA, the CDR3 is TGCGCCAGCAGCCAAGGCGCCCCCGGTAATGAGCAGTTCTTC. This codes for CASSQGAPGNEQFF.

This chain connects TRBV9 to TRBJ2-2; 8 bases are shared with TRBD1. The trim removed 3 bases at V and 4 bases at J, leaving 8 bases unmatched. Germline CDR1 SGDLS, CDR2 YYNGEE. The CDR3 length is 16 residues. CDR3 loop: CASSGTGQGGTGELFF. DNA for the CDR3: TGTGCCAGCAGCGGAACAGGACAGGGAGGCACCGGGGAGCTGTTTTTT.

This clone was picked up one time. The chain joins TRBV11-2 to TRBJ2-1, with D maybe TRBD1 (5 bases). V lost 3 bases, J lost 2 bases, and 20 bases lay in between. CDR3 length: 18 residues. CDR1 SGHAT and CDR2 FQNNGV come from the germline V gene. This CDR3 is CASSLSLDTPGAYNEQFF. The CDR3 region has the DNA TGTGCCAGCAGCTTGAGCCTGGACACCCCGGGCGCCTACAATGAGCAGTTCTTC.

This chain joins TRBV19 and TRBJ2-5; D may correspond to TRBD1 or TRBD2 (6 bases each). Between the trimmed V and J ends, which lost 7 bases and 4 bases, there was a span of 22 bases. The CDR3 is made up of 16 amino acids. Germline-derived CDR1 and CDR2 are LNHDA and SQIVND (reference sequence). The DNA for the CDR3 is TGTGCCAGTACCTTAACGGGGGCAGGGGTCCGAGAGACCCAGTACTTC. It encodes CASTLTGAGVRETQYF.

The chain uses TRBV7-2 and TRBJ1-3; D is perhaps TRBD1 (6 bases). Trimming pared 5 bases from V and 2 bases from J, leaving 10 bases between. The CDR3 is 14 residues long. Germline V gene sequence: CDR1 SGHTA, CDR2 FQGNSA. The CDR3 protein is CASSIQGAGNTIYF. CDR3 nucleotides: TGTGCCAGCAGCATACAGGGTGCTGGAAACACCATATATTTT.

The V gene is TRBV9, the J gene TRBJ2-7; a weak D match, TRBD1 (6 bases). With 4 bases removed from V and 0 bases from J, the gap between germline ends came to 20 bases. Per germline, CDR1 SGDLS and CDR2 YYNGEE. The CDR3 consists of 17 residues. CDR3 in amino acids: CASSSPREGTSSYEQYF. The DNA of the CDR3 is TGTGCCAGCAGCTCCCCCCGCGAGGGGACAAGCTCCTACGAGCAGTACTTC.

This rearrangement joins TRBV4-1 to TRBJ1-5; D is possibly TRBD1 (6 bases). This CDR3 has 14 amino acids. The germline V and J ends were trimmed by 1 base and 5 bases, with 9 bases remaining between them. The germline V gene encodes CDR1 MGHRA and CDR2 YSYEKL. DNA for the CDR3: TGCGCCAGCAGCCAAGTAGGACAGTATCAGCCCCAGCATTTT. Its protein is CASSQVGQYQPQHF.

Remarks on this clone: This same CDR3 is encoded by further DNA sequences in the sample. The chain joins TRBV4-1 to TRBJ2-2, with TRBD2 matching over 7 bases. Trimming cost V 0 bases and J 6 bases; bases outside gene matches: 4. Germline V gene sequence: CDR1 MGHRA, CDR2 YSYEKL. This CDR3 is built from 15 residues. The CDR3 DNA follows: TGCGCCAGCAGCCAAGAAGGCCGGGGGGCCGGGGAGCTGTTTTTT. It is translated as CASSQEGRGAGELFF.

The J gene is TRBJ2-5, the V gene TRBV25-1; unclear D gene. Germline V CDR1 and CDR2: MGHDK, SYGVNS. V lost 3 bases and J 2 bases, leaving 4 bases between the germline ends. The CDR3 is 12 amino acids. DNA of the CDR3: TGTGCCAGCAGTGAGGGACAAGAGACCCAGTACTTC. This gives the protein CASSEGQETQYF. Complete variable domain (other parts from reference TRBV25-1 and TRBJ2-5): EADIYQTPRYLVIGTGKKITLECSQTMGHDKMYWYQQDPGMELHLIHYSYGVNSTEKGDLSSESTVSRIRTEHFPLTLESARPSHTSQYLCASSEGQETQYFGPGTRLLVL.

The gene calls are TRBV6-5 and TRBJ2-1, with a weak D call TRBD2 (5 bases). The CDR3 has 12 residues. The germline V gene has CDR1 MNHEY and CDR2 SVGAGI. V was clipped by 2 bases and J by 8 bases, with 7 bases between them. The CDR3 DNA follows: TGTGCCAGCAGTTACGCGGGCCATGAGCAGTTCTTC. This gives the protein CASSYAGHEQFF.

This sequence joins TRBV30 and TRBJ2-3, with no clear D. V dropped 5 bases and J dropped 6 bases, with 6 bases sitting between them. CDR1 and CDR2 (germline): GTSNPN, SVGIG (reference sequence). The CDR3 has 10 residues. The CDR3 spells CAWGADTQYF. The CDR3 nucleotides are TGTGCCTGGGGTGCGGATACGCAGTATTTT.